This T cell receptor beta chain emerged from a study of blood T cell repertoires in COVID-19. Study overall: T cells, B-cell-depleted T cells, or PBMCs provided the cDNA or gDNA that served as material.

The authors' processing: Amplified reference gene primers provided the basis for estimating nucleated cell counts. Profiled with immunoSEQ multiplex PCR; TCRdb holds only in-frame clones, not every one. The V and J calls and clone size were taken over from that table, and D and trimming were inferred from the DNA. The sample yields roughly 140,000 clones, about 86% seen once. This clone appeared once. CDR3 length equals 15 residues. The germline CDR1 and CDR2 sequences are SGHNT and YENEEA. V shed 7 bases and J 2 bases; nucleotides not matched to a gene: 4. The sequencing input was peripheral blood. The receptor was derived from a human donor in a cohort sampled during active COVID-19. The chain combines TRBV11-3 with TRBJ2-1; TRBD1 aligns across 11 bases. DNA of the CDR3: TGTGCCAGCACCCCGGGACAGGGGGCCTACAATGAGCAGTTCTTC. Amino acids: CASTPGQGAYNEQFF.